This TCR beta chain was obtained from a study of cytomegalovirus exposure and HLA in healthy donors. J was trimmed by 3 bases and V by 0 bases; bases with no gene match: 0. The germline V gene has CDR1 MNHEY and CDR2 SVGAGI. The CDR3 has 14 amino acids. The PCR employed 60 Vbeta primers together with 13 Jbeta primers. Repertoires were generated with immunoSEQ multiplex PCR, while TCRdb's copy carries only in-frame clones and drops some. This specimen shows 100,000 to 150,000 clones; the ten leading clones hold about 1.5%. This clonotype was obtained from a woman in her thirties or forties in good health and CMV-seropositive. The source material was PBMCs. J is TRBJ2-7 and V is TRBV6-5, with 9 bases lining up with TRBD2. CDR3 coding DNA: TGTGCCAGCAGTTACTCTAGCGGGGGCTACGAGCAGTACTTC. Translated: CASSYSSGGYEQYF.